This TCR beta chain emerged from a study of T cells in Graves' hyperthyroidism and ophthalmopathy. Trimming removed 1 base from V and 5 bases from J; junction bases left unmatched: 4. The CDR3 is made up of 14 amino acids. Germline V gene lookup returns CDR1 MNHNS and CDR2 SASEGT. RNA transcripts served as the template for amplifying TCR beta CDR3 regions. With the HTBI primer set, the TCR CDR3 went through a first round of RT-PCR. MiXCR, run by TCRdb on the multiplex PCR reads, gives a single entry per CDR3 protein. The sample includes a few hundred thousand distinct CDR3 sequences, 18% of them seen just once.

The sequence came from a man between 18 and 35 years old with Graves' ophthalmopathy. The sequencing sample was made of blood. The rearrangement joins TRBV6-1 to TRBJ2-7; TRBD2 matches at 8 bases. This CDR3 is CASSEGLALDEQYF. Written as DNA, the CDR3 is TGTGCCAGCAGTGAAGGACTAGCGTTAGACGAGCAGTACTTC.